The entry that follows covers one T cell receptor (beta chain) sequence. The data are from a study of OX40 agonist ivuxolimab in advanced cancers. Germline loops: CDR1 SNHLY, CDR2 FYNNEI. This CDR3 spans 13 amino acids. The V end was cut by 6 bases, the J end by 15 bases, with 21 bases between. Sequencing was performed with immunoSEQ multiplex PCR; in TCRdb, only in-frame clones are kept and a portion is missing. The data hold 72,000 or so clones, with around 88% observed a single time. Sequenced material: CD4+ or CD8+ T cells sorted from blood, taken in a trial of the OX40 agonist ivuxolimab. The chain joins TRBV2 to TRBJ2-1, with D maybe TRBD1 (5 bases). The receptor was derived from an adult with an advanced solid tumor such as melanoma, head and neck, liver or kidney cancer. The CDR3, as DNA: TGTGCCAGCAGGCCCCTTGATAGGGATCAGGGGTTCTTC. This encodes CASRPLDRDQGFF.